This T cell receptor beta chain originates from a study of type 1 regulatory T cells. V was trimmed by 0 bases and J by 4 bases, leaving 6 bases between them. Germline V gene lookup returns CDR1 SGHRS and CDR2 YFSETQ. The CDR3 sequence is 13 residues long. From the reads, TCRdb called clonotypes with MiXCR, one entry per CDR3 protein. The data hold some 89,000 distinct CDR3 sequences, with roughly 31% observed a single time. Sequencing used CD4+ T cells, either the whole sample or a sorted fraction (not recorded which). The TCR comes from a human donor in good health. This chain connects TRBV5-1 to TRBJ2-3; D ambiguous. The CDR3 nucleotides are TGCGCCAGCAGCTTGGGGTATCCAGATACGCAGTATTTT. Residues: CASSLGYPDTQYF.